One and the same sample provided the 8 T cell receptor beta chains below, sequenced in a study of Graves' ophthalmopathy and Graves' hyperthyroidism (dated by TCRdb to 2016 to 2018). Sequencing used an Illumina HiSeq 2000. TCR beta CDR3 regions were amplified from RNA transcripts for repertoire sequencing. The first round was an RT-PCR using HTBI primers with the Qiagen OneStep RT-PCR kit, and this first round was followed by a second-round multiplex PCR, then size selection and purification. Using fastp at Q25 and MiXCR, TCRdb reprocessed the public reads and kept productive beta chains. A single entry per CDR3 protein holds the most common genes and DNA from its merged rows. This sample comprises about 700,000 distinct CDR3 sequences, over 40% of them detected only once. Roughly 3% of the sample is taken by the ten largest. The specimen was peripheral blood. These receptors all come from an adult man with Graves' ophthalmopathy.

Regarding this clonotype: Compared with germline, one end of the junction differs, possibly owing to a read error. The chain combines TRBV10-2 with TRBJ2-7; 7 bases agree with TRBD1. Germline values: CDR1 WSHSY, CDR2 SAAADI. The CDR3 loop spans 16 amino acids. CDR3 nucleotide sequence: TGTGCCAGCAGTTCGCCCCCCGACAGGGCCGAATACGAGCAGTACTTC. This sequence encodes CASSSPPDRAEYEQYF.

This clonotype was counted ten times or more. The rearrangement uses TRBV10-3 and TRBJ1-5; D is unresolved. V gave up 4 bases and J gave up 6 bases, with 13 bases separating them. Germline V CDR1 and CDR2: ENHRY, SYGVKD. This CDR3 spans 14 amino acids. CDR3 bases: TGTGCCATCAGTGTCGAGCAGAAGGGTCAGCCCCAGCATTTT. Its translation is CAISVEQKGQPQHF.

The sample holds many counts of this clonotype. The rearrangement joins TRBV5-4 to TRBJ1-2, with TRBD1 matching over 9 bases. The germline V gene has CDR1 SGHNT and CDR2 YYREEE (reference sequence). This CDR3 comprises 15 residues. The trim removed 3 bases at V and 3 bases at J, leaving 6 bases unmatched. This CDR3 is CASSSARDRDYGYTF. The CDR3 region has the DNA TGTGCCAGCAGCTCCGCCCGGGACAGGGACTATGGCTACACCTTC.

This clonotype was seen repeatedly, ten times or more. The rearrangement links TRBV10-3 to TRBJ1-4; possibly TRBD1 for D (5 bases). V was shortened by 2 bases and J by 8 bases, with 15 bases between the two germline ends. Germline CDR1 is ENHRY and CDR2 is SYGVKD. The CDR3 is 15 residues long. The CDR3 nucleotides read TGTGCCATCAGTGAGAGTGGCAGGGCATCCGAAAAACTGTTTTTT. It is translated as CAISESGRASEKLFF.

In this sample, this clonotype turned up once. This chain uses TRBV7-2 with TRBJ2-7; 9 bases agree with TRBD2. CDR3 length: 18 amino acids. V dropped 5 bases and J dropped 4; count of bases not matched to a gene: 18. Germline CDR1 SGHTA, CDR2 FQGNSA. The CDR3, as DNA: TGTGCCAGCAGCGGCCACTTTGGAGGCGGGAGGGCTGAGTACGAGCAGTACTTC. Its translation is CASSGHFGGGRAEYEQYF.

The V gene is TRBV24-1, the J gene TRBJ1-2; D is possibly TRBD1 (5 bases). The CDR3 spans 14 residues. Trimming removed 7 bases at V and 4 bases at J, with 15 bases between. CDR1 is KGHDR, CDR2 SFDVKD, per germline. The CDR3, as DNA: TGTGCCACCAGAGACTATACAGGAACCTATGGCTACACCTTC. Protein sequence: CATRDYTGTYGYTF.

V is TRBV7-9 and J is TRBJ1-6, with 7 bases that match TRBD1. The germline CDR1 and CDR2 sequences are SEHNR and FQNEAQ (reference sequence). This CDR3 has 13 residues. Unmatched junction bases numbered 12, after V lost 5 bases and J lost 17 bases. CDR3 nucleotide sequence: TGTGCCAGCAGCCAGCAGGGGGGACGGATTATCCACTTT. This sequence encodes CASSQQGGRIIHF.

This CDR3 reads CASSPLQGVAEAFF. DNA for the CDR3: TGTGCCAGCTCACCACTGCAGGGGGTGGCTGAAGCTTTCTTT. The V and J genes are TRBV25-1 and TRBJ1-1; 7 bases map to TRBD1. With 8 bases clipped from V and 6 bases from J, the junction kept 12 bases outside the gene matches. Per the germline V gene, CDR1 is MGHDK and CDR2 is SYGVNS. The CDR3 sequence is 14 residues long. Based on the CDR3 plus reference TRBV25-1 and TRBJ1-1, the full variable domain is EADIYQTPRYLVIGTGKKITLECSQTMGHDKMYWYQQDPGMELHLIHYSYGVNSTEKGDLSSESTVSRIRTEHFPLTLESARPSHTSQYLCASSPLQGVAEAFFGQGTRLTVV.